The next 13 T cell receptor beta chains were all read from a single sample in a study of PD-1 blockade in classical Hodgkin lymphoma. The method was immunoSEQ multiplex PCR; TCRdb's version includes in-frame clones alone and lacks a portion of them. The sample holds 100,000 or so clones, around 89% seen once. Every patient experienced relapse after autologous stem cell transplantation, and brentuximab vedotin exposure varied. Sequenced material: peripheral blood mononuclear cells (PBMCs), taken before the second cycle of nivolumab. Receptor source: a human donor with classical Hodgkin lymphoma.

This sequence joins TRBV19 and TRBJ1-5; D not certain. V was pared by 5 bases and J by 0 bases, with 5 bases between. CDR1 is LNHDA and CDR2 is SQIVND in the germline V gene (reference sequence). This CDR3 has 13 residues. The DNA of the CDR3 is TGTGCCAGTAGTCCCAATAGCAATCAGCCCCAGCATTTT. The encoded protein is CASSPNSNQPQHF. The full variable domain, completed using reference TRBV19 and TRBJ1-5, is DGGITQSPKYLFRKEGQNVTLSCEQNLNHDAMYWYRQDPGQGLRLIYYSQIVNDFQKGDIAEGYSVSREKKESFPLTVTSAQKNPTAFYLCASSPNSNQPQHFGDGTRLSIL.

CDR3 protein: CASSVGPGTEAFF. The CDR3 coding sequence is TGTGCCAGCAGCGTAGGGCCGGGCACTGAAGCTTTCTTT. The chain combines TRBV9 with TRBJ1-1; no clear D. CDR3 length: 13 amino acids. Trimming took off 0 bases at V and 4 bases at J, with 7 bases between the two ends. Per the germline V gene, CDR1 is SGDLS and CDR2 is YYNGEE.

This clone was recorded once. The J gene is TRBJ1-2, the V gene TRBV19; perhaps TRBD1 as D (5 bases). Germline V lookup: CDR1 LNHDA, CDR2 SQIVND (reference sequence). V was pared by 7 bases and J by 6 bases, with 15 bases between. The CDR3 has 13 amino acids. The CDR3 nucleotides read TGTGCCAGTATGTCAGGGACGATGGATGGCTACACCTTC. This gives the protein CASMSGTMDGYTF.

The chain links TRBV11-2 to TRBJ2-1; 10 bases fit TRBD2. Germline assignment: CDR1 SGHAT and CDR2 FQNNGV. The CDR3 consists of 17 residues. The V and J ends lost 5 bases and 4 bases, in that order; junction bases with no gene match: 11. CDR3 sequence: CASSPEVSGGAYNEQFF. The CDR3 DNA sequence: TGTGCCAGCAGCCCGGAAGTGAGCGGGGGGGCTTACAATGAGCAGTTCTTC.

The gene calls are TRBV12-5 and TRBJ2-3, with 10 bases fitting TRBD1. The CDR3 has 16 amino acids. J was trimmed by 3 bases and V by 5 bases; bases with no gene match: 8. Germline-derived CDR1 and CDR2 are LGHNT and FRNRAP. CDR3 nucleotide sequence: TGTGCTAGTGGTCCGGGGGACAGGGGCTGGACAGATACGCAGTATTTT. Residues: CASGPGDRGWTDTQYF.

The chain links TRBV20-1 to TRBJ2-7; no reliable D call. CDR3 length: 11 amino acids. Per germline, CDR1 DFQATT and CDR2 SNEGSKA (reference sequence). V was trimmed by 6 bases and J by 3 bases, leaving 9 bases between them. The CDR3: CSATLNYEQYF. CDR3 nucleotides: TGCAGTGCCACCCTTAACTACGAGCAGTACTTC.

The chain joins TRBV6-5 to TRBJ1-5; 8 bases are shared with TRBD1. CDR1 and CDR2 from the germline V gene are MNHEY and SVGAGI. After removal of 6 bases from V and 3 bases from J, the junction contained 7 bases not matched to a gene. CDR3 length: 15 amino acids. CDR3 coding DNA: TGTGCCAGCAGCGACAGGGGAGACCACAATCAGCCCCAGCATTTT. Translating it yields CASSDRGDHNQPQHF.

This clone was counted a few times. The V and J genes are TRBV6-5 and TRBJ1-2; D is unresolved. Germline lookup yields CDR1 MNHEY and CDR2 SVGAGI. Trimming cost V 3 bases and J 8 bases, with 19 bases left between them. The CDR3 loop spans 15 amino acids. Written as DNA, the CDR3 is TGTGCCAGCAGTTATGCAGGAGAAATTTTGTTCGGCTACACCTTC. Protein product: CASSYAGEILFGYTF.

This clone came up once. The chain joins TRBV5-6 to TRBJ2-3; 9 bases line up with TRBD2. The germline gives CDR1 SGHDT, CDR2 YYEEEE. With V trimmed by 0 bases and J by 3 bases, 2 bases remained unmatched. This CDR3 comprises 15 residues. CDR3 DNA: TGTGCCAGCAGCTTGGATCTAGCGGGGACAGATACGCAGTATTTT. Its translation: CASSLDLAGTDTQYF.

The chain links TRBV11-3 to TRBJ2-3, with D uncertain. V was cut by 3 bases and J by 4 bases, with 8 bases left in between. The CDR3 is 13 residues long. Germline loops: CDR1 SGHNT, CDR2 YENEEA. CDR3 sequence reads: CASSFRAADTQYF. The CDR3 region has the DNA TGTGCCAGCAGCTTTCGGGCAGCAGATACGCAGTATTTT. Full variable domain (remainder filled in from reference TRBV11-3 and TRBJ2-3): EAGVVQSPRYKIIEKKQPVAFWCNPISGHNTLYWYLQNLGQGPELLIRYENEEAVDDSQLPKDRFSAERLKGVDSTLKIQPAELGDSAVYLCASSFRAADTQYFGPGTRLTVL.

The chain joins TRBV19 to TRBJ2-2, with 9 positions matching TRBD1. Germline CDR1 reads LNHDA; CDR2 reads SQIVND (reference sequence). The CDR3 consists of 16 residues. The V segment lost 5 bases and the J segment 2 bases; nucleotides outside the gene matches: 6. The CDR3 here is CASSRRQGVNTGELFF. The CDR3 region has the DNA TGTGCCAGTAGTCGAAGACAGGGGGTAAACACCGGGGAGCTGTTTTTT.

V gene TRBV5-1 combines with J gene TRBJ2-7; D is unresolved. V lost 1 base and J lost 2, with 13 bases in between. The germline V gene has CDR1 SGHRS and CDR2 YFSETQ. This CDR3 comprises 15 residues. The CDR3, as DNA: TGCGCCAGCAGCTTGACTTCCCAAGTACCCTACGAGCAGTACTTC. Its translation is CASSLTSQVPYEQYF.

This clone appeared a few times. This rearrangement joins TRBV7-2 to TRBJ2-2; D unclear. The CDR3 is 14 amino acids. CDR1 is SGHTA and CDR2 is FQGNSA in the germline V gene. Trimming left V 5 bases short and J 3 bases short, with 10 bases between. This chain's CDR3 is CASSLGGDTGELFF. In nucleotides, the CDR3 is TGTGCCAGCAGCCTAGGTGGGGACACCGGGGAGCTGTTTTTT.